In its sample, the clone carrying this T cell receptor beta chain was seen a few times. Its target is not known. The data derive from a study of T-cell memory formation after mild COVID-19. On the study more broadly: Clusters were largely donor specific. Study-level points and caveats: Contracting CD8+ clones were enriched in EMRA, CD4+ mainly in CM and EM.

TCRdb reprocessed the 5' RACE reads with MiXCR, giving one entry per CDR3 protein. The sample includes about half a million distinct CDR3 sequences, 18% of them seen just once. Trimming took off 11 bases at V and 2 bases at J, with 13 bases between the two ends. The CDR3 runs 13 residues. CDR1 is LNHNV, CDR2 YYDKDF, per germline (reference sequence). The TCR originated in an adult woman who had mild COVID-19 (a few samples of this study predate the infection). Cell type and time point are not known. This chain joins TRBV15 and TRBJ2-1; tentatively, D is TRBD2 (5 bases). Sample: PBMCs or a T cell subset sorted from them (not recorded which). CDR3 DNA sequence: TGTGCCGTTGCCAGCGGAACCTACAATGAGCAGTTCTTC. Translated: CAVASGTYNEQFF.